Listed here are 2 T cell receptor beta chains from one sample, sequenced in a study of glioma-infiltrating T cells after dendritic cell vaccination. TCRdb's table, derived via immunoSEQ multiplex PCR, lists solely in-frame clones and lacks some. The sample has roughly 100,000 clones; about 85% are singletons. The sample consisted of blood, taken before dendritic cell vaccination. Receptors were obtained from a human donor with glioblastoma.

This clone was counted a few times. The V gene is TRBV7-2, the J gene TRBJ1-2; D call uncertain. Germline CDR1 reads SGHTA; CDR2 reads FQGNSA. V gave up 5 bases and J gave up 0 bases, with 7 bases separating them. The CDR3 contains 13 residues. This CDR3 is CASSPEANYGYTF. The CDR3 region has the DNA TGTGCCAGCAGCCCCGAGGCTAACTATGGCTACACCTTC.

The V and J genes are TRBV4-1 and TRBJ1-2; D perhaps matches TRBD1 (5 bases). CDR1 and CDR2 from the germline V gene are MGHRA and YSYEKL. The CDR3 totals 15 residues. Trimming removed 0 bases from V and 9 bases from J, with 17 bases in between. CDR3 DNA sequence: TGCGCCAGCAGCCAAGATGGGGGGAAGTCGTGGAGCTACACCTTC. Its translation is CASSQDGGKSWSYTF.